The next 32 T cell receptor beta chains were all read from a single sample in a study of cytomegalovirus exposure and HLA in healthy donors (dated by TCRdb to about 2017). Libraries were built with the immunoSEQ multiplex PCR assay. For the multiplex PCR, a mixture combining 60 forward primers for TCR Vbeta segments and 13 reverse primers for TCR Jbeta segments was used. This is the immuneACCESS table as TCRdb keeps it, with only in-frame sequences that have V and J called. A part of the clones is gone; compared with another copy, unresolved V genes explain less than half, and the rest is unexplained. The sample table holds roughly 100,000 clones, of which around 73% were seen once. The ten top clones hold more than 3% of the sample. Sequenced input: PBMCs. These receptor sequences come from a man aged 35 to 55 in good health and CMV-seronegative.

The V and J genes are TRBV7-2 and TRBJ2-2, with D possibly matching TRBD1 (6 bases). Trimming took off 2 bases at V and 4 bases at J, with 8 bases between the two ends. CDR1 and CDR2 (germline): SGHTA, FQGNSA. The CDR3 totals 14 residues. Here the CDR3 DNA reads TGTGCCAGCAGCTTAAGGGGGAGCACCGGGGAGCTGTTTTTT. Amino acid sequence: CASSLRGSTGELFF.

Turning to this clone: Sequence at one end of the junction differs from germline and may be a read error. The CDR3 region is CASTQELRTELLF. The CDR3 DNA follows: TGTGCCAGCACCCAAGAACTAAGGACAGAACTCCTCTTC. J is TRBJ1-2 and V is TRBV2; D is possibly TRBD1 (6 bases). The CDR3 runs 13 residues. Germline V gene lookup returns CDR1 SNHLY and CDR2 FYNNEI.

The chain uses TRBV7-9 and TRBJ1-1, with no clear D. The CDR3 totals 11 residues. Trimming shortened V by 4 bases and J by 7 bases, and 7 bases separated the two germline ends. CDR1 SEHNR and CDR2 FQNEAQ come from the germline V gene (reference sequence). CDR3 DNA sequence: TGTGCCAGCAGCTGGGCAGGTGAAGCTTTCTTT. Translated, it gives CASSWAGEAFF.

This sequence joins TRBV5-1 and TRBJ1-2, with 8 nucleotides matching TRBD1. Germline V gene lookup returns CDR1 SGHRS and CDR2 YFSETQ. V lost 4 bases and J lost 3; bases outside the gene matches: 5. The CDR3 contains 14 residues. The CDR3 sequence: CASSTGGLDYGYTF. The CDR3 DNA reads as TGCGCCAGCAGCACAGGGGGATTAGACTATGGCTACACCTTC. The whole variable domain, filled in from reference TRBV5-1 and TRBJ1-2, reads KAGVTQTPRYLIKTRGQQVTLSCSPISGHRSVSWYQQTPGQGLQFLFEYFSETQRNKGNFPGRFSGRQFSNSRSEMNVSTLELGDSALYLCASSTGGLDYGYTFGSGTRLTVV.

V and J are TRBV9 and TRBJ2-3; TRBD1 matches at 8 bases. CDR3 length: 14 amino acids. The V gene end was trimmed by 3 bases and the J gene end by 4 bases; junction bases not matched to a gene: 4. Germline V gene sequence: CDR1 SGDLS, CDR2 YYNGEE. Here the CDR3 reads CASSGTGGADTQYF. As DNA, the CDR3 is TGTGCCAGCAGCGGCACAGGGGGAGCAGATACGCAGTATTTT.

The chain carries TRBV7-9 and TRBJ1-4, with 7 nucleotides matching TRBD1. This CDR3 contains 17 residues. V shed 0 bases and J 3 bases; nucleotides not matched to a gene: 7. Germline V gene sequence: CDR1 SEHNR, CDR2 FQNEAQ (reference sequence). The CDR3 nucleotides read TGTGCCAGCAGCTTAGCGCTACAGGGGCGGGCTAATGAAAAACTGTTTTTT. This encodes CASSLALQGRANEKLFF.

The J gene is TRBJ2-3, the V gene TRBV4-2; 11 positions agree with TRBD2. The CDR3 is 17 amino acids. Unmatched junction bases numbered 9, after V lost 1 base and J lost 6 bases. CDR1 and CDR2 from the germline V gene are LGHNA and YNFKEQ. The CDR3 sequence: CASSQGELAGGLDTQYF. The CDR3 region has the DNA TGTGCCAGCAGCCAAGGGGAGTTAGCGGGGGGGCTCGATACGCAGTATTTT.

This rearrangement joins TRBV18 to TRBJ1-6; the match to TRBD1 covers 12 bases. Trimming removed 6 bases from V and 7 bases from J; junction bases left unmatched: 13. CDR1 and CDR2 (germline): KGHSH, LQKENI. The length of the CDR3 is 18 residues. This chain's CDR3 is CASSTTRDRGRKNSPLHF. CDR3 in DNA: TGTGCCAGCTCTACGACCCGGGACAGGGGGCGAAAAAATTCACCCCTCCACTTT.

The chain couples TRBV7-2 to TRBJ2-7; 8 bases fit TRBD1. The CDR3 loop spans 14 amino acids. J lost 7 bases, V lost 4 bases, and 9 bases had no gene match. Germline assignment: CDR1 SGHTA and CDR2 FQGNSA. Here the CDR3 reads CASSSDRVKGEQYF. Written as DNA, the CDR3 is TGTGCCAGCAGCTCGGACAGGGTAAAAGGAGAGCAGTACTTC.

In this sample, this clone turned up once. This chain joins TRBV11-2 and TRBJ1-1; D is uncertain. Per the germline V gene, CDR1 is SGHAT and CDR2 is FQNNGV. This CDR3 is 13 amino acids long. V was pared by 0 bases and J by 5 bases, with 7 bases between. This chain's CDR3 is CASSLERVTEAFF. In DNA, the CDR3 is TGTGCCAGCAGCTTAGAGAGGGTTACTGAAGCTTTCTTT.

The chain uses TRBV27 and TRBJ2-2; D not resolved. The CDR3 is 14 amino acids. V was trimmed by 4 bases and J by 5 bases, leaving 11 bases between them. CDR1 is MNHEY and CDR2 is SMNVEV in the germline V gene (reference sequence). The CDR3 spells CASSSASITGELFF. DNA of the CDR3: TGTGCCAGCAGTTCCGCTAGTATAACCGGGGAGCTGTTTTTT.

This sequence joins TRBV25-1 and TRBJ2-7; the D gene is possibly TRBD1 (6 bases). The length of the CDR3 is 14 residues. CDR1 and CDR2 (germline): MGHDK, SYGVNS. The V end lost 4 bases, the J end lost 2 bases, and 12 bases lay between the germline ends. The CDR3 DNA follows: TGTGCCAGCAGTGCAACCTGGGGGCCCTACGAGCAGTACTTC. This codes for CASSATWGPYEQYF.

The chain carries TRBV6-5 and TRBJ1-2, with D perhaps TRBD1 (5 bases). The CDR3 covers 14 residues. Germline loops: CDR1 MNHEY, CDR2 SVGAGI. V was pared by 2 bases and J by 4 bases, with 11 bases between. CDR3 sequence reads: CASSYRGTGYGYTF. CDR3 DNA: TGTGCCAGCAGTTACAGGGGCACAGGCTATGGCTACACCTTC.

The chain combines TRBV19 with TRBJ1-1, with 8 bases fitting TRBD1. The CDR3 runs to 14 residues. V lost 6 bases, J lost 0 bases, and 3 bases stayed unmatched. Germline assignment: CDR1 LNHDA and CDR2 SQIVND (reference sequence). The CDR3: CASRDRGLNTEAFF. The CDR3 nucleotides are TGTGCCAGTAGAGACAGGGGATTGAACACTGAAGCTTTCTTT.

This clone is a singleton in its sample. The chain has TRBV4-2 and TRBJ1-5; 7 positions agree with TRBD1. The CDR3 spans 15 residues. V was pared by 0 bases and J by 6 bases, with 5 bases of the junction left unmatched. From germline, CDR1 is LGHNA and CDR2 YNFKEQ. The chain's CDR3 is CASSQDPTGTQPQHF. The DNA of the CDR3 is TGTGCCAGCAGCCAAGATCCGACAGGGACTCAGCCCCAGCATTTT.

The chain links TRBV5-4 to TRBJ2-5; 8 positions match TRBD1. Trimming cost V 1 base and J 2 bases; bases outside gene matches: 1. The CDR3 extends over 14 amino acids. CDR1 is SGHNT, CDR2 YYREEE, per germline (reference sequence). CDR3 sequence: CASSLRQGQETQYF. CDR3 in DNA: TGTGCCAGCAGCTTGCGACAGGGGCAAGAGACCCAGTACTTC.

Only a few counts were recorded for this clone. The J gene is TRBJ1-1, the V gene TRBV6-5; 8 bases map to TRBD1. The germline V gene encodes CDR1 MNHEY and CDR2 SVGAGI. The CDR3 is 15 residues long. Trimming cost V 2 bases and J 1 base; bases outside gene matches: 3. The CDR3 coding sequence is TGTGCCAGCAGTTACGGCGGACAGGGGAACACTGAAGCTTTCTTT. It codes for CASSYGGQGNTEAFF.

The chain has TRBV28 and TRBJ1-4, with TRBD1 as a possible D gene (5 bases). Germline CDR1 is MDHEN and CDR2 is SYDVKM. Trimming left V 4 bases short and J 2 bases short, with 14 bases between. The CDR3 loop spans 16 amino acids. The CDR3 nucleotides are TGTGCCAGCAGTTCCCCAGGAGGGGTCACTAATGAAAAACTGTTTTTT. Translation: CASSSPGGVTNEKLFF.

The genes are TRBV6-6 and TRBJ1-1; TRBD1 is a possible D gene (5 bases). From germline, CDR1 is MNHNY and CDR2 SVGAGI (reference sequence). The CDR3 is 16 residues long. V shed 5 bases and J shed 0 bases, with 16 bases lying between them. CDR3 nucleotide sequence: TGTGCCAGCAGTCCCCGGGGGGGAACAATGAACACTGAAGCTTTCTTT. Protein product: CASSPRGGTMNTEAFF.

A note on this clone: Distinct nucleotide sequences in the sample also encode this CDR3. This chain uses TRBV4-1 with TRBJ2-1; maybe TRBD2 (6 bases). The length of the CDR3 is 14 residues. Trimming pared 4 bases from V and 3 bases from J, leaving 10 bases between. The germline V gene encodes CDR1 MGHRA and CDR2 YSYEKL. CDR3 loop: CASSPGGDYNEQFF. CDR3 sequence (DNA): TGCGCCAGCAGCCCTGGCGGGGACTACAATGAGCAGTTCTTC.

The V call is TRBV4-1, the J call TRBJ1-1, with TRBD1 as a possible D gene (6 bases). Germline CDR1 reads MGHRA; CDR2 reads YSYEKL. V was pared by 4 bases and J by 11 bases, with 14 bases between. CDR3 size: 12 residues. The CDR3 coding sequence is TGCGCCAGCAGCCTGAACAGGGTTCAGGCTTTCTTT. Encoded protein: CASSLNRVQAFF.

V is TRBV7-9 and J is TRBJ1-4; D not certain. The germline V gene has CDR1 SEHNR and CDR2 FQNEAQ (reference sequence). This CDR3 comprises 12 residues. V was trimmed by 4 bases and J by 7 bases, leaving 7 bases between them. The CDR3 is CASSSGLEKLFF. The DNA for the CDR3 is TGTGCCAGCAGCTCGGGTCTTGAAAAACTGTTTTTT.

As regards this clone: This CDR3 is missing its conserved last phenylalanine or tryptophan, likely due to a read error. The DNA of the CDR3 is TGTGCCAGCAGCTTGCGGACAGGGGTGGAAAGGCCCCTCCACCTT. Translation: CASSLRTGVERPLHL. This rearrangement joins TRBV5-6 to TRBJ1-6, with TRBD1 identical over 9 bases. Per germline, CDR1 SGHDT and CDR2 YYEEEE. The CDR3 length is 15 residues. After removal of 1 base from V and 13 bases from J, the junction contained 9 bases not matched to a gene.

CDR3 sequence reads: CASGTGSGQPQHF. CDR3 DNA sequence: TGTGCCTCCGGGACAGGGAGCGGTCAGCCCCAGCATTTT. This chain connects TRBV7-9 to TRBJ1-5; 9 bases are shared with TRBD1. The CDR3 loop spans 13 amino acids. The germline V gene encodes CDR1 SEHNR and CDR2 FQNEAQ (reference sequence). J lost 6 bases, V lost 11 bases, and 8 bases had no gene match.

This clone was picked up a small number of times. This chain connects TRBV4-3 to TRBJ2-1, with 10 bases fitting TRBD2. V shed 4 bases and J 6 bases; nucleotides not matched to a gene: 6. In germline, CDR1 is LGHNA, CDR2 YSLEER. CDR3 length: 15 residues. In DNA form, the CDR3 reads TGCGCCAGCAGCCTAGGACTAGCGGCGAGCAATGAGCAGTTCTTC. Translation: CASSLGLAASNEQFF.

This sequence joins TRBV4-1 and TRBJ1-5; tentatively, D is TRBD1 (5 bases). Per the germline V gene, CDR1 is MGHRA and CDR2 is YSYEKL. The V end lost 6 bases, the J end lost 2 bases, and 20 bases lay between the germline ends. CDR3 length: 17 amino acids. The DNA for the CDR3 is TGCGCCAGCAGTCAAAGGGACGGGGGTGTTGGCAATCAGCCCCAGCATTTT. Protein sequence: CASSQRDGGVGNQPQHF.

V gene TRBV28 combines with J gene TRBJ1-2; a weak D match, TRBD1 (5 bases). This CDR3 is built from 14 residues. V was trimmed by 5 bases and J by 7 bases, leaving 17 bases between them. From germline, CDR1 is MDHEN and CDR2 SYDVKM. The CDR3 protein is CASSTLTVFGGYTF. In nucleotides, the CDR3 is TGTGCCAGCAGTACACTGACAGTTTTCGGTGGCTACACCTTC.

The V call is TRBV9, the J call TRBJ1-1; 7 bases match TRBD1. Trimming took 3 bases from V and 2 from J; bases not matched to a gene: 7. Germline V gene data show CDR1 as SGDLS and CDR2 as YYNGEE. The CDR3 extends over 15 amino acids. The CDR3 reads CASSARGQGNTEAFF. As DNA, the CDR3 is TGTGCCAGCAGCGCGAGGGGGCAGGGAAACACTGAAGCTTTCTTT. Supplemented by reference TRBV9 and TRBJ1-1, the full variable domain reads DSGVTQTPKHLITATGQRVTLRCSPRSGDLSVYWYQQSLDQGLQFLIQYYNGEERAKGNILERFSAQQFPDLHSELNLSSLELGDSALYFCASSARGQGNTEAFFGQGTRLTVV.

This clone was detected only once. The chain recombines TRBV27 with TRBJ2-7; 7 bases agree with TRBD1. CDR3 size: 15 residues. The J segment lost 7 bases and the V segment lost 4 bases, leaving 13 bases of the junction unmatched. Per the germline V gene, CDR1 is MNHEY and CDR2 is SMNVEV (reference sequence). This CDR3 is CASSSGTVVGREQYF. DNA for the CDR3: TGTGCCAGCAGTTCCGGGACAGTAGTGGGTCGGGAGCAGTACTTC.

The chain recombines TRBV4-1 with TRBJ2-3; D gene ambiguous. There are 16 residues in the CDR3. Trimming cost V 4 bases and J 0 bases, with 14 bases left between them. Germline values: CDR1 MGHRA, CDR2 YSYEKL. CDR3 loop: CASSLRGEASTDTQYF. The CDR3 nucleotides read TGCGCCAGCAGCCTCCGCGGCGAAGCTAGCACAGATACGCAGTATTTT.

The chain is built from TRBV7-8 and TRBJ2-3; D may be TRBD1 (5 bases). Trimming cost V 1 base and J 6 bases, with 8 bases left between them. The CDR3 consists of 13 residues. Germline-derived CDR1 and CDR2 are SGHVS and FQNEAQ. The CDR3 here is CASSLGGWDTQYF. DNA for the CDR3: TGTGCCAGCAGCTTAGGGGGCTGGGATACGCAGTATTTT. Full variable domain (remainder filled in from reference TRBV7-8 and TRBJ2-3): GAGVSQSPRYKVAKRGQDVALRCDPISGHVSLFWYQQALGQGPEFLTYFQNEAQLDKSGLPSDRFFAERPEGSVSTLKIQRTQQEDSAVYLCASSLGGWDTQYFGPGTRLTVL.

The chain carries TRBV10-2 and TRBJ2-1, with 9 bases lining up with TRBD2. J was trimmed by 8 bases and V by 0 bases; bases with no gene match: 5. The germline V gene has CDR1 WSHSY and CDR2 SAAADI. This CDR3 has 15 residues. CDR3 amino acids: CASSESLAGVDEQFF. In DNA, the CDR3 is TGCGCCAGCAGTGAGTCCTTAGCGGGGGTAGATGAGCAGTTCTTC.